A selection of T cell receptor beta chains follows, all from one sample in a study of response to subunit inactivated influenza vaccine. TCRdb re-analysed the RT-PCR reads in MiXCR, keeping a single row per CDR3 protein. The table shows about 800,000 distinct CDR3 sequences, with 20% to 25% occurring only once. The material sequenced was PBMCs from blood, taken about 5 days after vaccination. The receptors stem from a man aged 45-65 years who received an inactivated influenza vaccine. The CDR3 runs from the conserved cysteine through the conserved F or W. Expanded clones are given a class, and other clones once, few, many or no size at all.

V	J	size	CDR3
TRBV28	TRBJ2-2	few	CASSFWSSRSGELFF
TRBV7-2	TRBJ2-5	few	CASTDGAGAFSQYF
TRBV7-8	TRBJ2-1	few	CASSVITGTSGILEQFF
TRBV28	TRBJ2-7	.	CASSLRLADFSYEQYF
TRBV4-3	TRBJ2-3	few	CASKQDALRSDTQYF
TRBV12-3/TRBV12-4	TRBJ2-2	.	CASSYRDWRRELFF
TRBV11-2	TRBJ2-1	.	CASSLGWTGPYNEQFF
TRBV29-1	TRBJ1-1	once	CSVEVGSGMNTEAFF
TRBV19	TRBJ2-1	few	CASSIPETNEQFF
TRBV6-2/TRBV6-3	TRBJ1-5	.	CASNDRVFQPQHF
TRBV28	TRBJ1-3	few	CASSFYRSGNTIYF
TRBV7-8	TRBJ1-3	many	CASSTRDRRSNTIYF
TRBV10-3	TRBJ2-1	few	CAIRSGSVNEQFF
TRBV9	TRBJ2-1	.	CASSPRTGVSYNEQFF
TRBV5-1	TRBJ1-1	.	CASSLGPRANTEAFF
TRBV6-1	TRBJ2-1	few	CASSLDWNDEQFF
TRBV2	TRBJ2-1	.	CASSSTAGATEQFF
TRBV5-1	TRBJ1-2	.	CASSLAQRPGTPYGYTF
TRBV29-1	TRBJ2-2	.	CSVSGRRTGELFF
TRBV6-5	TRBJ2-7	few	CASSYSHTYEQYF
TRBV20-1	TRBJ2-1	few	CSASPTGTSRVEQFF
TRBV11-2	TRBJ2-7	.	CASSPGTSGVQYF
TRBV12-3/TRBV12-4	TRBJ2-3	.	CASSFDRRGTDTQYF
TRBV20-1	TRBJ2-4	few	CSARKGLDEYIQYF
TRBV20-1	TRBJ2-1	few	CSAPSVERSLSYNEQFF
TRBV29-1	TRBJ1-2	.	CSVEGGGQGYGYTF
TRBV6-5	TRBJ2-2	.	CASSYGENTGELFF
TRBV28	TRBJ2-1	many	CASSPKDEQFF
TRBV28	TRBJ2-4	.	CASSSIIWGTSGTGAKNIQYF
TRBV10-3	TRBJ2-7	.	CAISESRDRGYEQYF
TRBV14	TRBJ2-7	.	CASSPHRTGIFEQYF
TRBV19	TRBJ2-2	.	CASSSLVSRPPGELFF
TRBV20-1	TRBJ2-7	.	CSARDRGSAYEQYF
TRBV27	TRBJ1-1	.	CASSLRGVANTEAFF
TRBV11-2	TRBJ2-7	few	CASSLDRGDYEQYF
TRBV7-9	TRBJ1-5	.	CASSLMSQPQHF
TRBV3-1	TRBJ1-3	few	CASSQVSGAGNTIYF
TRBV15	TRBJ2-7	.	CATSTTTGTYEQYF
TRBV5-1	TRBJ2-4	.	CASRKTGTSKNIQYF
TRBV20-1	TRBJ2-7	many	CSAVSREGLRLYF
TRBV20-1	TRBJ2-7	few	CSARTGQGSYEQYF
TRBV12-3/TRBV12-4	TRBJ1-1	few	CASSPRTGVHPEAFF
TRBV20-1	TRBJ2-7	.	CSAREVQGIHEQYF
TRBV5-1	TRBJ1-4	few	CASSLGSGQINEKLFF
TRBV3-1	TRBJ1-2	few	CASSLGTVPYGYTF
TRBV19	TRBJ2-1	few	CASSVSGRRSYNEQFF
TRBV28	TRBJ2-7	few	CASGRGTYEQYF
TRBV6-1	TRBJ2-7	.	CASTEQGLLYEQYF
TRBV18	TRBJ2-6	few	CASSPNGISGANVLTF
TRBV12-3/TRBV12-4	TRBJ2-7	few	CASAAGAYEQYF
TRBV9	TRBJ2-3	.	CASSGGAATSTDTQYF
TRBV20-1	TRBJ2-1	.	CSARPHGASGGSYNEQFF
TRBV20-1	TRBJ2-7	.	CSARDSGAGTYEQYF